This note documents a single TCR beta chain sequence. The antigen remains unidentified. This sample is part of a study of T cell responses to AZD1222 COVID-19 vaccine. Germline loops: CDR1 MGHRA, CDR2 YSYEKL. The V gene end was trimmed by 0 bases and the J gene end by 3 bases; junction bases not matched to a gene: 7. This CDR3 contains 16 residues. Findings of the study overall: Among the donors, most were white British and more were female, and clonal diversity was possibly underestimated.

The assay was immunoSEQ multiplex PCR, and TCRdb's table has in-frame clones only and misses some. The data contain some 120,000 clones, about 90% of them seen just once; the ten biggest clones take up around 1.6%. This receptor was identified in an adult in good health. The sample was peripheral blood, taken on day 0 of AZD1222 vaccination. The chain has TRBV4-1 and TRBJ2-7; TRBD2 aligns across 8 bases. CDR3 coding DNA: TGCGCCAGCAGCCAAGATGGCGGGCGGGGGGTCTACGAGCAGTACTTC. Its translation is CASSQDGGRGVYEQYF.